This T cell receptor beta chain was found in a study of siplizumab effects on memory and regulatory T cells. Overall study results and limits: Proliferating Tregs' suppressive function in siplizumab cultures went unconfirmed.

The CDR3 totals 15 residues. Trimming removed 1 base at V and 8 bases at J, with 15 bases between. Looked up from germline, CDR1 is MGHRA and CDR2 is YSYEKL. Here immunoSEQ multiplex PCR was the method, and the copy in TCRdb shows in-frame clones only, minus some. The table shows 90,000 to 150,000 clones, with 85% to 95% occurring only once. A note on this clone: The antigen is not known.

The sequence was obtained from a human donor in good health. The sequenced sample consisted of non-Treg CD4+ T cells sorted from blood. This rearrangement joins TRBV4-1 to TRBJ2-1; D is undetermined. Written as DNA, the CDR3 is TGCGCCAGCAGCCAAGTCGGGTCAGTACCCCATGAGCAGTTCTTC. Encoded protein: CASSQVGSVPHEQFF.